Below, one TCR beta chain is given with its context. This entry comes from a study of blood T cell repertoires in COVID-19. The wider study: Donors in the United States, Italy and Spain gave samples during acute or convalescent COVID-19. From T cells, B-cell-depleted T cells, or PBMCs came the material, which was cDNA or gDNA.

In the original processing: Using reference gene primer amplification, nucleated cell counts were estimated. Clones were sequenced by immunoSEQ multiplex PCR, and TCRdb holds only the in-frame ones, with some missing. V and J calls and clone size are those listed in that table; D and trimming were worked out from the DNA. The table shows about 90,000 clones, with roughly nine tenths occurring only once. The sequenced sample consisted of peripheral blood. This sequence was found in a human donor with active COVID-19. The donor label of this sample is uncertain.

The CDR3 DNA sequence: TGTGCCAGCAGTGGGGGCGTACCCCCCTATGGCTACACCTTC. Its translation is CASSGGVPPYGYTF. This chain links TRBV25-1 with TRBJ1-2; a weak D match, TRBD1 (5 bases). V lost 4 bases to trimming and J lost 4 bases, with 13 bases between them. The CDR3 covers 14 residues. In germline, CDR1 is MGHDK, CDR2 SYGVNS.